The next 25 T cell receptor beta chains were all read from a single sample in a study of T cells in localized non-small cell lung cancer. Generated by immunoSEQ multiplex PCR, the TCRdb table keeps only in-frame clones and is missing some. Of around 25,000 clones in the sample, roughly 90% are singletons; the top ten hold around 2.5%. The input for sequencing was peripheral blood, taken before any cancer treatment. The receptor source for this set is a woman aged 40 to 75 with stage I lung adenocarcinoma.

This clone was recorded only once. The CDR3 spells CASTLGQPGNQPQHF. The CDR3 bases are TGTGCCAGCACCCTAGGACAGCCTGGTAATCAGCCCCAGCATTTT. The genes are TRBV7-2 and TRBJ1-5; TRBD1 might be the D (6 bases). Per germline, CDR1 SGHTA and CDR2 FQGNSA. V was shortened by 7 bases and J by 4 bases, with 17 bases between the two germline ends. The CDR3 sequence is 15 residues long.

The V and J genes are TRBV7-9 and TRBJ2-2, with D uncertain. The CDR3 runs 15 residues. V lost 2 bases, J lost 2 bases, and 9 bases lay in between. Germline CDR1 is SEHNR and CDR2 is FQNEAQ (reference sequence). CDR3 bases: TGTGCCAGCAGCTTATTGGGGTATAACACCGGGGAGCTGTTTTTT. It yields the protein CASSLLGYNTGELFF. Full variable domain (outside the CDR3, taken from reference TRBV7-9 and TRBJ2-2): DTGVSQNPRHKITKRGQNVTFRCDPISEHNRLYWYRQTLGQGPEFLTYFQNEAQLEKSRLLSDRFSAERPKGSFSTLEIQRTEQGDSAMYLCASSLLGYNTGELFFGEGSRLTVL.

This clone was observed a single time. V and J are TRBV9 and TRBJ2-1; the D gene is possibly TRBD2 (5 bases). The CDR3 contains 19 residues. Germline CDR1 reads SGDLS; CDR2 reads YYNGEE. The ends were cut back, 4 bases at V and 0 bases at J, with 23 bases in the middle. The CDR3 coding sequence is TGTGCCAGCAGCCCCCACCCCTCCGTAGCGCTCCACTCCTACAATGAGCAGTTCTTC. It codes for CASSPHPSVALHSYNEQFF.

The CDR3 here is CASPPGQYSYNEQFF. In nucleotides, the CDR3 is TGTGCCAGCCCTCCCGGACAGTACTCCTACAATGAGCAGTTCTTC. J is TRBJ2-1 and V is TRBV7-9; a weak D match, TRBD1 (6 bases). The V gene's germline CDR1 is SEHNR and CDR2 FQNEAQ (reference sequence). The V end lost 8 bases, the J end lost 0 bases, and 14 bases lay between the germline ends. The CDR3 is made up of 15 amino acids.

This clone showed up just a few times. V gene TRBV5-1 combines with J gene TRBJ1-2; a weak D match, TRBD1 (5 bases). Trimming took off 4 bases at V and 6 bases at J, with 13 bases between the two ends. This CDR3 has 13 residues. Germline V CDR1 and CDR2: SGHRS, YFSETQ. CDR3 sequence (DNA): TGCGCCAGCAGCCCCTGGGGGGGGGATGGCTACACCTTC. Translation: CASSPWGGDGYTF.

CDR3 sequence (DNA): TGCGCCAGCAGCTTGCCGAGCGATGAGCAGTTCTTC. It is translated as CASSLPSDEQFF. The chain employs TRBV5-1 and TRBJ2-1; D ambiguous. The ends were cut back, 1 base at V and 8 bases at J, with 7 bases in the middle. This CDR3 is built from 12 residues. The germline CDR1 and CDR2 sequences are SGHRS and YFSETQ.

The rearrangement links TRBV18 to TRBJ2-5; D possibly matches TRBD1 or TRBD2 (6 bases each). The DNA matches TRBJ2-7 better at its end, which makes the J call doubtful. This CDR3 region has 15 residues. Germline V gene lookup returns CDR1 KGHSH and CDR2 LQKENI. CDR3 nucleotides: TGTGCCAGCTCACCAACCCAGGGGACTCGGGTCGAGCAGTACTTC. Amino acids: CASSPTQGTRVEQYF.

This clone was seen a single time. The chain is built from TRBV28 and TRBJ1-2; tentatively, D is TRBD1 (5 bases). Germline V gives CDR1 MDHEN, CDR2 SYDVKM. This CDR3 comprises 15 residues. The V gene lost 3 bases and the J gene lost 4 bases, with 15 bases spanning the gap. CDR3 sequence (DNA): TGTGCCAGCAGTTTGCCTTACCGGGGGGGCTATGGCTACACCTTC. Its protein is CASSLPYRGGYGYTF.

V usage is TRBV6-5 and J usage is TRBJ1-1; D uncertain. Trimming left V 2 bases short and J 4 bases short, with 8 bases between. CDR3 length: 13 amino acids. Germline CDR1 MNHEY, CDR2 SVGAGI. The CDR3 spells CASSYRVSTEAFF. The CDR3 DNA reads TGTGCCAGCAGTTACAGAGTCTCCACTGAAGCTTTCTTT.

CDR3 in DNA: TGTGCCAGCAGCTTCGAGCTGGCAGGGCCCACCGGGGAGCTGTTTTTT. This sequence encodes CASSFELAGPTGELFF. The chain has TRBV7-9 and TRBJ2-2, with D possibly TRBD1 on 5 matching bases. Germline V gene lookup returns CDR1 SEHNR and CDR2 FQNEAQ (reference sequence). With 3 bases removed from V and 4 bases from J, the gap between germline ends came to 15 bases. This CDR3 region has 16 residues.

The V call is TRBV7-9, the J call TRBJ2-3; maybe TRBD1 (5 bases). There are 12 residues in the CDR3. The germline CDR1 and CDR2 sequences are SEHNR and FQNEAQ (reference sequence). The V and J ends lost 5 bases and 3 bases respectively, with 6 bases between them. CDR3 region: CASSGATDTQYF. The CDR3 DNA is TGTGCCAGCAGCGGGGCGACAGATACGCAGTATTTT.

The chain links TRBV28 to TRBJ1-3; D remains ambiguous. Trimming removed 3 bases from V and 4 bases from J, with 4 bases in between. CDR1 is MDHEN and CDR2 is SYDVKM in the germline V gene. The CDR3 sequence is 12 residues long. The CDR3 nucleotides read TGTGCCAGCAGTTTTCCGGGAAACACCATATATTTT. Protein: CASSFPGNTIYF. Variable domain in full (rest from reference TRBV28 and TRBJ1-3): DVKVTQSSRYLVKRTGEKVFLECVQDMDHENMFWYRQDPGLGLRLIYFSYDVKMKEKGDIPEGYSVSREKKERFSLILESASTNQTSMYLCASSFPGNTIYFGEGSWLTVV.

The V gene is TRBV7-8, the J gene TRBJ2-7; D may match TRBD1 or TRBD2 (5 bases each). The CDR3 extends over 11 amino acids. The V gene lost 3 bases and the J gene lost 5 bases, with 5 bases spanning the gap. Germline V lookup: CDR1 SGHVS, CDR2 FQNEAQ. CDR3 in amino acids: CASSLGDEQYF. The CDR3 coding sequence is TGTGCCAGCAGCTTGGGGGACGAGCAGTACTTC.

Here the CDR3 DNA reads TGCAGCGTTGAAGATTTGCCTAGCGGGACCGTCGACGAGCAGTACTTC. Protein: CSVEDLPSGTVDEQYF. The rearrangement joins TRBV29-1 to TRBJ2-7; 9 bases match TRBD2. V trimming: 0 bases; J trimming: 5 bases; junction bases outside the gene matches: 11. CDR1 is SQVTM, CDR2 ANQGSEA, per germline. The CDR3 is 16 residues long.

This clone is a singleton in its sample. This rearrangement joins TRBV9 to TRBJ1-3; 7 nucleotides align to TRBD1. The CDR3 loop spans 15 amino acids. Trimming at V came to 7 bases and at J to 0 bases, leaving 7 bases not matched to a gene. Per the germline V gene, CDR1 is SGDLS and CDR2 is YYNGEE. The CDR3: CASSQGGSSGNTIYF. The CDR3 DNA follows: TGTGCCAGCTCCCAGGGGGGAAGCTCTGGAAACACCATATATTTT.

This clone was counted once. For the CDR3, the DNA is TGTGCCTGGAGCCTAGGGGGGCCTAATGAAAAACTGTTTTTT. Translated, it gives CAWSLGGPNEKLFF. This chain links TRBV30 with TRBJ1-4; a weak D match, TRBD1 (6 bases). Germline V gene lookup returns CDR1 GTSNPN and CDR2 SVGIG (reference sequence). Trimming left V 3 bases short and J 3 bases short, with 11 bases between. The CDR3 has 14 amino acids.

The chain has TRBV19 and TRBJ2-7, with 10 positions matching TRBD1. CDR3 length equals 13 residues. Germline lookup yields CDR1 LNHDA and CDR2 SQIVND (reference sequence). V was pared by 5 bases and J by 3 bases, with 1 base of the junction left unmatched. CDR3 coding DNA: TGTGCCAGTAGTTGGACAGGGGGCTACGAGCAGTACTTC. Protein product: CASSWTGGYEQYF.

CDR3: CASRGQTLTSGANVLTF. CDR3 in DNA: TGTGCCAGCAGGGGACAGACACTTACCTCTGGGGCCAACGTCCTGACTTTC. The genes are TRBV9 and TRBJ2-6; 7 positions agree with TRBD1. The V and J ends lost 5 bases and 0 bases, in that order; junction bases with no gene match: 8. Germline V CDR1 and CDR2: SGDLS, YYNGEE. This CDR3 has 17 amino acids.

This clone was picked up one time. The CDR3 DNA reads as TGTGCCGGCCGATGGTCAGGGGGGTTCGGCGAGCAGTACTTC. This encodes CAGRWSGGFGEQYF. The chain employs TRBV6-1 and TRBJ2-7; possible D gene TRBD1, 7 bases. This CDR3 has 14 amino acids. The germline V gene encodes CDR1 MNHNS and CDR2 SASEGT. Trimming cost V 11 bases and J 6 bases, with 23 bases left between them.

Written as DNA, the CDR3 is TGTGCCAGCAGTTACTCAGGGGGCGTCAATCAGCCCCAGCATTTT. Translating gives CASSYSGGVNQPQHF. J is TRBJ1-5 and V is TRBV6-6, with 7 positions matching TRBD1. Germline V lookup: CDR1 MNHNY, CDR2 SVGAGI (reference sequence). This CDR3 has 15 amino acids. The ends lost 0 bases at V and 3 bases at J; junction bases unmatched: 2.

This clone was observed a handful of times. This rearrangement joins TRBV27 to TRBJ1-2; TRBD1 might be the D (6 bases). Deletions cut 5 bases from V and 4 bases from J, with 14 bases between. This CDR3 region has 14 residues. Per germline, CDR1 MNHEY and CDR2 SMNVEV (reference sequence). This CDR3 is CASSPAGDLYGYTF. The CDR3 bases are TGTGCCAGCAGTCCGGCAGGGGACCTCTATGGCTACACCTTC.

V gene TRBV18 combines with J gene TRBJ2-5; tentatively, D is TRBD2 (6 bases). The germline V gene has CDR1 KGHSH and CDR2 LQKENI. The CDR3 sequence is 16 residues long. Trimming stripped 4 bases from V and 3 bases from J, with 18 bases between. CDR3 sequence reads: CASSQGRSGLEETQYF. The DNA for the CDR3 is TGTGCCAGCTCACAGGGCAGGTCGGGACTGGAAGAGACCCAGTACTTC.

This clone appeared a single time. This chain connects TRBV5-1 to TRBJ1-6; no definite D call. With 4 bases removed from V and 6 bases from J, the gap between germline ends came to 8 bases. This CDR3 has 13 residues. Germline loops: CDR1 SGHRS, CDR2 YFSETQ. CDR3 sequence reads: CASSPEVNSPLHF. The CDR3 DNA follows: TGCGCCAGCAGCCCGGAAGTTAATTCACCCCTCCACTTT.

The rearrangement uses TRBV6-1 and TRBJ2-2; D gene ambiguous. The ends were cut back, 4 bases at V and 0 bases at J, with 12 bases in the middle. The CDR3 is made up of 16 amino acids. Germline CDR1 reads MNHNS; CDR2 reads SASEGT. The CDR3 is CASSARSASNTGELFF. The CDR3 coding sequence is TGTGCCAGCAGTGCCCGATCCGCCTCGAACACCGGGGAGCTGTTTTTT.

This clone was picked up one time. The V call is TRBV7-2, the J call TRBJ2-1; D unresolved. The V gene lost 4 bases and the J gene lost 6 bases, with 10 bases spanning the gap. CDR1 is SGHTA, CDR2 FQGNSA, per germline. This CDR3 is 13 amino acids long. The CDR3 protein is CASSSRLSNEQFF. DNA of the CDR3: TGTGCCAGCAGCTCGAGACTGTCCAATGAGCAGTTCTTC.